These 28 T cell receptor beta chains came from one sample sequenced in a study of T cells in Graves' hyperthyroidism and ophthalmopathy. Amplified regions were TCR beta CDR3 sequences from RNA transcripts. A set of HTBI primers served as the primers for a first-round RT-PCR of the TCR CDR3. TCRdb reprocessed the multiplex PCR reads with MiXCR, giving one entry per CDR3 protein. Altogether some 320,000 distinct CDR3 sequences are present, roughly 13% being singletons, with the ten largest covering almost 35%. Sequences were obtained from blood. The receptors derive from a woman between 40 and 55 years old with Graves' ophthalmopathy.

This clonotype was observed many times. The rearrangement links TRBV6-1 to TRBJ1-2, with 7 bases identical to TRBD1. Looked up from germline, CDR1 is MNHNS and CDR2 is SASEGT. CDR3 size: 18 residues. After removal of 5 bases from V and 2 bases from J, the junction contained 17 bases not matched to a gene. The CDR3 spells CASSYSRNQGGSNYGYTF. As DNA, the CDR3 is TGTGCCAGCAGTTATTCCCGCAATCAGGGGGGGTCCAACTATGGCTACACCTTC.

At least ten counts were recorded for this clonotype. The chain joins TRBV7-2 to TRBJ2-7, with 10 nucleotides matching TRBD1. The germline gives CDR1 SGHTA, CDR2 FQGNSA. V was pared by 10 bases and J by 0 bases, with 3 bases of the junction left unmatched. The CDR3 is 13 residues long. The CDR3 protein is CATRDRGSYEQYF. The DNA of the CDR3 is TGTGCCACCCGGGACAGGGGCTCCTACGAGCAGTACTTC.

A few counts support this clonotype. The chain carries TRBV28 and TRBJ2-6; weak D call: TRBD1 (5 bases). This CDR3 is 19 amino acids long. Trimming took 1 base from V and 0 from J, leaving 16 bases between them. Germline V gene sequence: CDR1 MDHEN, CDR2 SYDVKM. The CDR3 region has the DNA TGTGCCAGCAGTTTATTTTGGACACCAGATTCCTCTGGGGCCAACGTCCTGACTTTC. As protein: CASSLFWTPDSSGANVLTF.

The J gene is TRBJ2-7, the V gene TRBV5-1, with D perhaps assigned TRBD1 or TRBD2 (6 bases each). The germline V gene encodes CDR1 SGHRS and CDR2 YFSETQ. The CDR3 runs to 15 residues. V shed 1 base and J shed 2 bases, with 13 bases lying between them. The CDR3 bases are TGCGCCAGCAGCTTGTTTACAGGGAGGCCCTACGAGCAGTACTTC. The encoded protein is CASSLFTGRPYEQYF.

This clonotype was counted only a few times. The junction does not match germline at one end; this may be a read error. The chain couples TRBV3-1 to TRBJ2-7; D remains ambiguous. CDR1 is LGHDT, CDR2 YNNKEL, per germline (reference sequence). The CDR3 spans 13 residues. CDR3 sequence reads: CASSQEVSYGQYF. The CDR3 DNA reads TGTGCCAGCAGCCAAGAGGTGAGCTACGGGCAGTACTTC.

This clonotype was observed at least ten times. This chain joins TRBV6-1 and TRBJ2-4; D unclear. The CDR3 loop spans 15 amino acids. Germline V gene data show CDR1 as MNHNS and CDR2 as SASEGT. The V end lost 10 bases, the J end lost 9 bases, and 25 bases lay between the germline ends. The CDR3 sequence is CATSSSSLTRSIQYF. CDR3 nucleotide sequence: TGTGCCACCTCCTCGTCGAGCCTAACACGGAGCATTCAGTACTTC.

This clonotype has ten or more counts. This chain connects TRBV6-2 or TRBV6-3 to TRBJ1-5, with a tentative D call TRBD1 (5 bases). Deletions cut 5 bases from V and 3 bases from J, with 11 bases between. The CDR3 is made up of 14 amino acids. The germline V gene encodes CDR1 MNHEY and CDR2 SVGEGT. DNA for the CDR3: TGTGCCAGCAGTCGGGACGGCATCAATCAGCCCCAGCATTTT. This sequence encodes CASSRDGINQPQHF.

The DNA for the CDR3 is TGTGCCAGCAGCGGACCGGGGGGTAGCAGCCACCTACGAGTCCAGTACTTC. It translates to CASSGPGGSSHLRVQYF. V gene TRBV7-9 combines with J gene TRBJ2-7, with TRBD2 identical over 7 bases. Germline V gene lookup returns CDR1 SEHNR and CDR2 FQNEAQ (reference sequence). The CDR3 has 17 residues. With 5 bases clipped from V and 10 bases from J, the junction kept 23 bases outside the gene matches.

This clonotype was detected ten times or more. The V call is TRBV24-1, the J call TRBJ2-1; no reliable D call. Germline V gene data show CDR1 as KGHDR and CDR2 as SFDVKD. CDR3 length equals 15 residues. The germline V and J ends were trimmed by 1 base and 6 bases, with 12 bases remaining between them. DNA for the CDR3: TGTGCCACCAGTGATTTTAAGCGCGGCAGCAATGAGCAGTTCTTC. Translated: CATSDFKRGSNEQFF.

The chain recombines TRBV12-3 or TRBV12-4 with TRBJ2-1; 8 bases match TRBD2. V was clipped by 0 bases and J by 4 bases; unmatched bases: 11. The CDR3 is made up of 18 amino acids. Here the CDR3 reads CASSLALGAGGSYNEQFF. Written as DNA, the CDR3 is TGTGCCAGCAGTTTAGCCCTAGGGGCGGGAGGTTCGTACAATGAGCAGTTCTTC.

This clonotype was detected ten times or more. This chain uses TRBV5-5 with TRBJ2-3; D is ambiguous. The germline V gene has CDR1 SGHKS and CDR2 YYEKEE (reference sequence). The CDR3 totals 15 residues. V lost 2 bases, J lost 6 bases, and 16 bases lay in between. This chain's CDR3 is CASSLSPSLRDTQYF. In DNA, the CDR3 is TGTGCCAGCAGCTTATCGCCCTCCCTACGGGATACGCAGTATTTT.

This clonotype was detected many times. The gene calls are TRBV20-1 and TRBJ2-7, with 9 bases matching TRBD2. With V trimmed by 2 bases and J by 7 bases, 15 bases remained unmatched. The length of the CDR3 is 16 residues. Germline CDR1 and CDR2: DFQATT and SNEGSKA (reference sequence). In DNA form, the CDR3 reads TGCAGTGCTAGAACTCTAGCGGGACTAGTCAGCCAGGAGCAGTACTTC. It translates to CSARTLAGLVSQEQYF.

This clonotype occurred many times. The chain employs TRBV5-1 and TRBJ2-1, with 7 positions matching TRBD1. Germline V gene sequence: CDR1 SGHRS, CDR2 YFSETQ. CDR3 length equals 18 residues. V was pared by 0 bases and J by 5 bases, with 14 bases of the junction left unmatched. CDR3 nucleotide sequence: TGCGCCAGCAGCTTGGGTTTGTTGCGGACAGGACCAAACAATGAGCAGTTCTTC. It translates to CASSLGLLRTGPNNEQFF.

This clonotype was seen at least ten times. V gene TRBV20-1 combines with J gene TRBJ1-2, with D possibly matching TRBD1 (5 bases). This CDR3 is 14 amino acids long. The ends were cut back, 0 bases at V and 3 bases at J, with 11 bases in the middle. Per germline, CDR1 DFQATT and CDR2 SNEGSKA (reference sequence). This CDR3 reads CSARDRLGDYGYTF. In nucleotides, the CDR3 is TGCAGTGCTAGAGATAGATTAGGGGACTATGGCTACACCTTC.

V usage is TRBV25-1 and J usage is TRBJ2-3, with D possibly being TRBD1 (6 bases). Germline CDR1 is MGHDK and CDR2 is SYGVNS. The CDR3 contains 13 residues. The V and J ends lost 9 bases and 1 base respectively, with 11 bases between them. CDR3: CASTRQGTDTQYF. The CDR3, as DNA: TGTGCCAGTACGAGACAGGGCACAGATACGCAGTATTTT.

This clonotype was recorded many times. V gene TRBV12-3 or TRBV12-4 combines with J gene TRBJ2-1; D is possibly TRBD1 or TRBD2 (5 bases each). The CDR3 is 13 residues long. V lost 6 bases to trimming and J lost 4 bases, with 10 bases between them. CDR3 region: CASRGEGYNEQFF. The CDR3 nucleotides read TGTGCCAGCAGGGGGGAAGGGTACAATGAGCAGTTCTTC.

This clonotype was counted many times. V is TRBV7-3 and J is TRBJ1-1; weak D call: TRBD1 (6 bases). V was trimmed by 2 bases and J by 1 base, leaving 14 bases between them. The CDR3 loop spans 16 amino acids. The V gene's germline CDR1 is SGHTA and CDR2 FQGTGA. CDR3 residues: CASSLLSRGGNTEAFF. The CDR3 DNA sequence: TGTGCCAGCAGCTTATTGTCCAGAGGGGGGAACACTGAAGCTTTCTTT.

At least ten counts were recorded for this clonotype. The CDR3 bases are TGTGCCAGCAGTCGGGACATAGACTACAATGAGCAGTTCTTC. This encodes CASSRDIDYNEQFF. The gene calls are TRBV6-1 and TRBJ2-1, with D maybe TRBD1 (6 bases). Germline V gene lookup returns CDR1 MNHNS and CDR2 SASEGT. The CDR3 loop spans 14 amino acids. Trimming left V 5 bases short and J 3 bases short, with 11 bases between.

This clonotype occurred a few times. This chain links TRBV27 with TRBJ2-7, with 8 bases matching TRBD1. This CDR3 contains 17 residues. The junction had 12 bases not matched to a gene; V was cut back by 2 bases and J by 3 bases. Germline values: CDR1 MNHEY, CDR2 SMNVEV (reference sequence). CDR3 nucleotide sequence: TGTGCCAGCAGTTTACGCTTCGGACAGGGTCGAATCTACGAGCAGTACTTC. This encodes CASSLRFGQGRIYEQYF.

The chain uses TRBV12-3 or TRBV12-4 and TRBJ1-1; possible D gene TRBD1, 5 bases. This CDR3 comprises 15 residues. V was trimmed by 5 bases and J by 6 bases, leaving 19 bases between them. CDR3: CASSDGYRRDPEAFF. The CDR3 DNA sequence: TGTGCCAGCAGTGACGGGTACAGAAGGGACCCTGAAGCTTTCTTT.

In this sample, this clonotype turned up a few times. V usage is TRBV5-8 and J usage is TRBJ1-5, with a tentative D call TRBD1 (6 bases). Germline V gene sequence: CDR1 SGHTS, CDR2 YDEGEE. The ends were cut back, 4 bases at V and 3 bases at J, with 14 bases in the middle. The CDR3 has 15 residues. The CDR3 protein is CASSAIGQLNQPQHF. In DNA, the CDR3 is TGTGCCAGCAGCGCGATTGGACAGCTCAATCAGCCCCAGCATTTT.

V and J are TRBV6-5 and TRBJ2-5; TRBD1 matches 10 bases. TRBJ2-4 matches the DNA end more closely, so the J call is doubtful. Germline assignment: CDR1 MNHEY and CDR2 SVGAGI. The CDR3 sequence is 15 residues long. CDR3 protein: CASSTTGGRGYIQYF. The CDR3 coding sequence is TGTGCCAGCAGTACGACAGGGGGCCGAGGGTACATTCAGTACTTC.

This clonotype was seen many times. CDR3 nucleotides: TGTGCCAGCTTCTCAGGGTCCGGGGAGCTGTTTTTT. Residues: CASFSGSGELFF. The genes are TRBV12-3 or TRBV12-4 and TRBJ2-2; TRBD1 might be the D (5 bases). The CDR3 totals 12 residues. Trimming removed 8 bases from V and 6 bases from J, with 10 bases in between.

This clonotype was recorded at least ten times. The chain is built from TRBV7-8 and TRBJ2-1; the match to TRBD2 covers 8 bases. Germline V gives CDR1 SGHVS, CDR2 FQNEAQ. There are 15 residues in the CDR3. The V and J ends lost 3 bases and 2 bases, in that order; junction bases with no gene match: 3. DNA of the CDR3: TGTGCCAGCAGCTTTAGCGGGACCCCCTACAATGAGCAGTTCTTC. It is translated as CASSFSGTPYNEQFF.

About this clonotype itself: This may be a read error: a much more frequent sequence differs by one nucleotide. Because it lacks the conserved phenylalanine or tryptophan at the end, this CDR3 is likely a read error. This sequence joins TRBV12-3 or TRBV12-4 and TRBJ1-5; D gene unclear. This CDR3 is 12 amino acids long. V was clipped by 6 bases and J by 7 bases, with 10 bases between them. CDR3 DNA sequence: TGTGCCAGCAGGGAAGCGGCCCAGCCCCAGCATCTT. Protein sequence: CASREAAQPQHL.

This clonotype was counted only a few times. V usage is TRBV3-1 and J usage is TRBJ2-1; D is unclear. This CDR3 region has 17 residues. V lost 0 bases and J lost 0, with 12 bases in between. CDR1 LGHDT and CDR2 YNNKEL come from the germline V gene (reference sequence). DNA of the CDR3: TGTGCCAGCAGCCAAGAATTTGGGCCGAACTCCTACAATGAGCAGTTCTTC. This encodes CASSQEFGPNSYNEQFF.

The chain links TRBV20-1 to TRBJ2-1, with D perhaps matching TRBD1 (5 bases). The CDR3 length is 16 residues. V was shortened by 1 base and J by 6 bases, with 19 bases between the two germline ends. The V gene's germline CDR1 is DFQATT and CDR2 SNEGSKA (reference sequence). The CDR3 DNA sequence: TGCAGTGCTAGAGCTTTCGGGCAGGGATTTGGCAATGAGCAGTTCTTC. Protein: CSARAFGQGFGNEQFF.

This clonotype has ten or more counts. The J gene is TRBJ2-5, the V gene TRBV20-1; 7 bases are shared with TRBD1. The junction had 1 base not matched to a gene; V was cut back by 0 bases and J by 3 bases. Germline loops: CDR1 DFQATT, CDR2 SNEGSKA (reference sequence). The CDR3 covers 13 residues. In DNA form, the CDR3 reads TGCAGTGCTAGAGATACAGGGGAAGAGACCCAGTACTTC. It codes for CSARDTGEETQYF.